This T cell receptor (beta chain) comes out of a study of identical twins. Study outcomes and limitations: Zero-insertion findings could be partly confounded by invariant cells (MAIT and iNKT cells). The conclusions drew on cross-sectional statistical analysis instead of tracking the same donors. The study found excess low generation probability among twin-shared out-of-frame alpha sequences.

TCRdb reanalysed the 5' RACE reads using MiXCR and keeps one entry per CDR3 protein. Of approximately 500,000 distinct CDR3 sequences in the sample, 24% are singletons; the top ten hold 2.9%. In the case of this clonotype: Its antigen is currently unknown.

Trimming took 0 bases from V and 10 from J, leaving 21 bases between them. The germline CDR1 and CDR2 sequences are LGHNA and YSLEER. CDR3 length: 17 residues. These data were also reused for a study on T cells expressing NK-cell markers. This second report adds: Sorted CD3+CD56-NKG2C+, CD3+CD56+NKG2C- and CD3+CD56+NKG2C+ T cells were the source of the TCR beta repertoires.

The sequencing sample was made of CD4+ T cells sorted from blood. The chain uses TRBV4-3 and TRBJ1-4, with TRBD1 as a possible D gene (6 bases). This receptor was identified in a woman aged 18-29 years in good health. CDR3 loop: CASSQEPGGFGQGKLFF. In DNA, the CDR3 is TGCGCCAGCAGCCAAGAGCCGGGGGGCTTCGGCCAGGGAAAACTGTTTTTT.